The 25 T cell receptor beta chains listed next were all sequenced from one sample in a study of blood T cell repertoires in COVID-19. The table came from immunoSEQ multiplex PCR; TCRdb's copy has only in-frame clones and leaves some out. The sample lists roughly 280,000 clones; approximately 81% were seen once. Sequences were obtained from peripheral blood. The source of these receptors is a man aged 60 to 75 with acute or convalescent COVID-19.

The chain recombines TRBV20-1 with TRBJ2-1; perhaps TRBD2 as D (6 bases). The CDR3 extends over 14 amino acids. In germline, CDR1 is DFQATT, CDR2 SNEGSKA (reference sequence). V lost 3 bases and J 9 bases, leaving 18 bases between the germline ends. CDR3 in amino acids: CSASTGHPGSEQFF. The CDR3 DNA follows: TGCAGTGCTAGTACCGGGCACCCCGGGAGTGAGCAGTTCTTC.

The chain employs TRBV7-2 and TRBJ2-2; TRBD2 might be the D (5 bases). Germline V gene sequence: CDR1 SGHTA, CDR2 FQGNSA. This CDR3 has 14 residues. Trimming pared 3 bases from V and 2 bases from J, leaving 7 bases between. The CDR3 DNA sequence: TGTGCCAGCAGCTTCGGACTTAACACCGGGGAGCTGTTTTTT. Protein sequence: CASSFGLNTGELFF.

The J gene is TRBJ2-7, the V gene TRBV5-1; weak D call: TRBD2 (5 bases). CDR1 is SGHRS and CDR2 is YFSETQ in the germline V gene. Trimming pared 4 bases from V and 5 bases from J, leaving 13 bases between. There are 13 residues in the CDR3. The CDR3 sequence is CASSLQDLHEQYF. The CDR3 region has the DNA TGCGCCAGCAGCCTTCAGGACTTACACGAGCAGTACTTC.

The rearrangement uses TRBV29-1 and TRBJ1-2; D is perhaps TRBD1 (5 bases). The V and J ends lost 5 bases and 4 bases respectively, with 17 bases between them. The CDR3 loop spans 14 amino acids. Germline CDR1 and CDR2: SQVTM and ANQGSEA. The CDR3 nucleotides read TGCAGCGTTCAATTACACCAGGGAGGCTATGGCTACACCTTC. Protein product: CSVQLHQGGYGYTF.

The chain recombines TRBV4-1 with TRBJ2-7, with 8 bases identical to TRBD1. Trimming at V came to 1 base and at J to 3 bases, leaving 2 bases not matched to a gene. CDR1 and CDR2 (germline): MGHRA, YSYEKL. This CDR3 spans 14 amino acids. Here the CDR3 DNA reads TGCGCCAGCAGCCAAGGGACAGGGTTCTACGAGCAGTACTTC. Encoded protein: CASSQGTGFYEQYF.

This clone appeared a single time. This chain joins TRBV29-1 and TRBJ1-2, with TRBD1 identical over 9 bases. J lost 7 bases, V lost 2 bases, and 5 bases had no gene match. The CDR3 sequence is 13 residues long. Per germline, CDR1 SQVTM and CDR2 ANQGSEA. The CDR3 nucleotides are TGCAGCGTTGAATCCCGGGACAGGGTTGGCTACACCTTC. Encoded protein: CSVESRDRVGYTF.

J is TRBJ2-5 and V is TRBV30, with 7 bases identical to TRBD1. This CDR3 contains 13 residues. Trimming removed 4 bases from V and 0 bases from J; junction bases left unmatched: 2. Germline CDR1 reads GTSNPN; CDR2 reads SVGIG (reference sequence). Here the CDR3 DNA reads TGTGCCTGGAACAGGGGCTACCAAGAGACCCAGTACTTC. This sequence encodes CAWNRGYQETQYF. The full variable domain, completed using reference TRBV30 and TRBJ2-5, is SQTIHQWPATLVQPVGSPLSLECTVEGTSNPNLYWYRQAAGRGLQLLFYSVGIGQISSEVPQNLSASRPQDRQFILSSKKLLLSDSGFYLCAWNRGYQETQYFGPGTRLLVL.

The CDR3 DNA sequence: TGTGCCAGCAGACCCCCAGGAGGGGAGCAGTTCTTC. Encoded protein: CASRPPGGEQFF. The chain links TRBV11-3 to TRBJ2-1; tentative D call: TRBD2 (6 bases). This CDR3 spans 12 amino acids. Germline V gene sequence: CDR1 SGHNT, CDR2 YENEEA. Trimming removed 6 bases from V and 10 bases from J, with 13 bases in between.

This sequence joins TRBV11-2 and TRBJ2-1, with D tentatively TRBD1 (5 bases). V shed 8 bases and J shed 2 bases, with 16 bases lying between them. The CDR3 runs 15 residues. Germline lookup yields CDR1 SGHAT and CDR2 FQNNGV. This CDR3 reads CASSPRAVTYNEQFF. The CDR3 region has the DNA TGTGCCAGCTCCCCCAGGGCAGTTACCTACAATGAGCAGTTCTTC.

This chain joins TRBV19 and TRBJ1-2, with 10 bases aligning to TRBD1. CDR3 length: 17 amino acids. V lost 5 bases to trimming and J lost 4 bases; unmatched junction nucleotides: 13. Looked up from germline, CDR1 is LNHDA and CDR2 is SQIVND (reference sequence). In nucleotides, the CDR3 is TGTGCCAGTAGTGAGACAGGGGGCGCGGTTCTAGGCTATGGCTACACCTTC. It codes for CASSETGGAVLGYGYTF.

In its sample, this clone was seen a few times. This chain joins TRBV6-2 or TRBV6-3 and TRBJ1-2; possibly TRBD1 for D (5 bases). The germline CDR1 and CDR2 sequences are MNHEY and SVGEGT. The CDR3 consists of 13 residues. V lost 4 bases to trimming and J lost 8 bases, with 14 bases between them. CDR3 protein: CASSLPGRGGYTF. The CDR3 bases are TGTGCCAGCAGTTTGCCAGGGAGGGGAGGCTACACCTTC.

The chain carries TRBV5-6 and TRBJ1-3; 9 bases align to TRBD1. The CDR3 is made up of 15 amino acids. Germline-derived CDR1 and CDR2 are SGHDT and YYEEEE. The V segment lost 1 base and the J segment 7 bases; nucleotides outside the gene matches: 6. The CDR3 region is CASSLLGQGLNTIYF. The CDR3 nucleotides are TGTGCCAGCAGCTTGTTGGGACAGGGTTTGAACACCATATATTTT.

This chain uses TRBV4-1 with TRBJ1-3; TRBD1 agrees at 7 bases. The CDR3 totals 19 residues. V lost 0 bases and J lost 2; bases outside the gene matches: 13. Per the germline V gene, CDR1 is MGHRA and CDR2 is YSYEKL. The CDR3 coding sequence is TGCGCCAGCAGCCAAGATCAGGACCTCGGGACAGTTACTGGAAACACCATATATTTT. This translates into CASSQDQDLGTVTGNTIYF.

This clone showed up just a few times. The rearrangement uses TRBV7-6 and TRBJ2-3, with 9 bases that match TRBD2. The J segment lost 8 bases and the V segment lost 0 bases, leaving 12 bases of the junction unmatched. The germline CDR1 and CDR2 sequences are SGHVS and FNYEAQ. The CDR3 has 17 residues. CDR3 sequence reads: CASSLAGGGAIVVTQYF. Here the CDR3 DNA reads TGTGCCAGCAGCTTAGCCGGCGGGGGGGCTATAGTAGTTACGCAGTATTTT.

V and J are TRBV18 and TRBJ2-3, with 7 bases that match TRBD2. Germline V gene data show CDR1 as KGHSH and CDR2 as LQKENI. This CDR3 has 12 amino acids. V lost 2 bases and J lost 11; bases outside the gene matches: 4. The CDR3 reads CASSPGLAVQYF. The CDR3 nucleotides read TGTGCCAGCTCACCAGGGCTAGCGGTGCAGTATTTT. The variable domain in full, completed from reference TRBV18 and TRBJ2-3, reads NAGVMQNPRHLVRRRGQEARLRCSPMKGHSHVYWYRQLPEEGLKFMVYLQKENIIDESGMPKERFSAEFPKEGPSILRIQQVVRGDSAAYFCASSPGLAVQYFGPGTRLTVL.

J is TRBJ2-1 and V is TRBV7-3; possibly TRBD2 for D (6 bases). The CDR3 extends over 16 amino acids. V dropped 1 base and J dropped 5 bases, with 15 bases sitting between them. Germline assignment: CDR1 SGHTA and CDR2 FQGTGA. CDR3 sequence reads: CASSLNWGLINNEQFF. The CDR3 DNA is TGTGCCAGCAGCTTAAATTGGGGACTCATCAACAATGAGCAGTTCTTC.

This chain joins TRBV30 and TRBJ2-7; D unclear. Per the germline V gene, CDR1 is GTSNPN and CDR2 is SVGIG (reference sequence). Trimming took off 3 bases at V and 5 bases at J, with 11 bases between the two ends. The CDR3 covers 12 residues. The CDR3 loop is CAWSLSEHEQYF. Here the CDR3 DNA reads TGTGCCTGGAGCCTCTCGGAGCACGAGCAGTACTTC.

The chain uses TRBV12-3 or TRBV12-4 and TRBJ1-4; unclear D gene. The CDR3 extends over 13 amino acids. Trimming left V 2 bases short and J 10 bases short, with 11 bases between. In nucleotides, the CDR3 is TGTGCCAGCAGTTTATATGACTTTCGAAAACTGTTTTTT. Amino acids: CASSLYDFRKLFF.

This chain joins TRBV27 and TRBJ1-2, with TRBD1 as a possible D gene (6 bases). Germline loops: CDR1 MNHEY, CDR2 SMNVEV (reference sequence). CDR3 length equals 12 residues. The ends were cut back, 4 bases at V and 5 bases at J, with 8 bases in the middle. This CDR3 is CASSSTGYGYTF. The DNA for the CDR3 is TGTGCCAGCAGTTCCACAGGGTATGGCTACACCTTC.

V is TRBV4-1 and J is TRBJ1-1, with D possibly being TRBD1 (6 bases). Germline V CDR1 and CDR2: MGHRA, YSYEKL. V was trimmed by 2 bases and J by 6 bases, leaving 10 bases between them. The CDR3 length is 13 residues. The CDR3 DNA reads as TGCGCCAGCAGCCAATGGGGGCCCGCTGAAGCTTTCTTT. It yields the protein CASSQWGPAEAFF.

The chain combines TRBV28 with TRBJ2-3; 9 bases align to TRBD2. The CDR3 covers 17 residues. Germline values: CDR1 MDHEN, CDR2 SYDVKM. The V and J ends lost 8 bases and 3 bases, in that order; junction bases with no gene match: 15. CDR3 protein: CASLSSLAGKRTDTQYF. The CDR3 DNA reads TGTGCCAGCCTGAGTTCTCTAGCGGGAAAGAGAACAGATACGCAGTATTTT.

The chain recombines TRBV7-9 with TRBJ2-2; TRBD1 might be the D (6 bases). The CDR3 has 14 residues. Trimming took off 4 bases at V and 7 bases at J, with 13 bases between the two ends. Germline CDR1 reads SEHNR; CDR2 reads FQNEAQ (reference sequence). CDR3 loop: CASSSRTDSGELFF. CDR3 bases: TGTGCCAGCAGCTCTAGGACGGACAGCGGGGAGCTGTTTTTT.

J is TRBJ1-1 and V is TRBV29-1; TRBD1 is a possible D gene (6 bases). The CDR3 is made up of 15 amino acids. V lost 4 bases to trimming and J lost 2 bases, with 17 bases between them. Germline CDR1 reads SQVTM; CDR2 reads ANQGSEA. CDR3 coding DNA: TGCAGCGTTGGGGGGCTAGGGTTCCCAAACACTGAAGCTTTCTTT. Protein: CSVGGLGFPNTEAFF.

The CDR3 loop is CASSLGAGGQETQYF. For the CDR3, the DNA is TGTGCCAGCAGCCTGGGTGCGGGGGGGCAAGAGACCCAGTACTTC. V and J are TRBV7-2 and TRBJ2-5, with 9 nucleotides matching TRBD2. V shed 5 bases and J 2 bases; nucleotides not matched to a gene: 6. Germline CDR1 and CDR2: SGHTA and FQGNSA. The CDR3 is 15 amino acids.

The CDR3 region is CASSRQDYNEQFF. Here the CDR3 DNA reads TGTGCCAGCAGTCGACAGGACTACAATGAGCAGTTCTTC. This chain connects TRBV14 to TRBJ2-1, with a tentative D call TRBD1 (6 bases). Germline CDR1 SGHDN, CDR2 FVKESK. The V gene lost 6 bases and the J gene lost 3 bases, with 9 bases spanning the gap. The CDR3 contains 13 residues.